This record covers a single TCR beta chain. No antigen is known for it. TCRdb re-analysed the RT-PCR reads in MiXCR, keeping a single row per CDR3 protein. The sample contains approximately 500,000 distinct CDR3 sequences, approximately 24% of which appear only once. The CDR3 has 15 residues. Germline loops: CDR1 KGHDR, CDR2 SFDVKD. The junction had 6 bases not matched to a gene; V was cut back by 6 bases and J by 5 bases. The sample belongs to a study of response to subunit inactivated influenza vaccine. General observations from the study: Few new T cells, the authors suggested, are recruited by each seasonal influenza vaccination.

The data were also submitted as part of a second study, on T cells expressing NK-cell markers. That paper states: UMI-tagged 5'RACE template switching yielded the TCR beta cDNA. TCR beta repertoires came from sorted CD3+CD56+NKG2C+, CD3+CD56+NKG2C- and CD3+CD56-NKG2C+ T cells. Just one sequenced donor of eight was HCMV-seronegative, while seven were seropositive. Sorting was limited to alpha-beta TCR-expressing T cells with an anti-gamma-delta TCR antibody in several experiments.

This clonotype originated in a man aged 45-65 years who received an inactivated influenza vaccine. The chain joins TRBV24-1 to TRBJ2-5, with TRBD1 matching over 12 bases. Sequencing was performed on CD4+ T cells sorted from PBMCs, taken approximately 13 days after vaccination. CDR3 loop: CATSPGQGARETQYF. The CDR3 coding sequence is TGTGCCACCAGTCCGGGACAGGGGGCGCGGGAGACCCAGTACTTC.